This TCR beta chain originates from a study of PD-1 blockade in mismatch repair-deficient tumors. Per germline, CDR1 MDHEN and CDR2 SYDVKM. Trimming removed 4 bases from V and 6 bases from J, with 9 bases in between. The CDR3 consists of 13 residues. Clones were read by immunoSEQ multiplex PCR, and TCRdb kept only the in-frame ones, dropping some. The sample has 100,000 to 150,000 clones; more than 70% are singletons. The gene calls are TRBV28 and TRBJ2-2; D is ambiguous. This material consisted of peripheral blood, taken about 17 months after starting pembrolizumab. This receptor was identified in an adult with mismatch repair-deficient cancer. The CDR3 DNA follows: TGTGCCAGCAGTTCCAAGTTGGCCGGGGAGCTGTTTTTT. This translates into CASSSKLAGELFF.